The 16 T cell receptor beta chains below come from one sample, sequenced in a study of siplizumab effects on memory and regulatory T cells. Assay: immunoSEQ multiplex PCR; the TCRdb copy retains only in-frame clones and omits some. The profile shows tens of thousands of clones, 95% to 97% of them singletons. The sequenced sample consisted of naive CD4+ T cells sorted from blood. Receptor source: a human donor in good health.

This sequence joins TRBV7-2 and TRBJ2-1, with D uncertain. There are 13 residues in the CDR3. Deletions cut 1 base from V and 10 bases from J, with 11 bases between. Germline V lookup: CDR1 SGHTA, CDR2 FQGNSA. CDR3 amino acids: CASSLDSDPEQFF. The CDR3 nucleotides read TGTGCCAGCAGCTTAGACAGTGACCCAGAGCAGTTCTTC. The variable domain in full, completed from reference TRBV7-2 and TRBJ2-1, reads GAGVSQSPSNKVTEKGKDVELRCDPISGHTALYWYRQSLGQGLEFLIYFQGNSAPDKSGLPSDRFSAERTGGSVSTLTIQRTQQEDSAVYLCASSLDSDPEQFFGPGTRLTVL.

CDR3 nucleotide sequence: TGCGCCAGCAGCCCCGTGCGCACAGATACGCAGTATTTT. Protein sequence: CASSPVRTDTQYF. The chain joins TRBV5-1 to TRBJ2-3, with D unresolved. The CDR3 runs to 13 residues. Per germline, CDR1 SGHRS and CDR2 YFSETQ. Trimming cost V 4 bases and J 1 base, with 7 bases left between them.

The chain joins TRBV10-1 to TRBJ2-2; 8 nucleotides line up with TRBD2. The germline V gene has CDR1 WNHNN and CDR2 SYGVQD (reference sequence). V shed 5 bases, J shed 3 bases, and the junction held 5 bases outside the gene matches. The CDR3 loop spans 15 amino acids. This CDR3 is CASSRLASDTGELFF. Written as DNA, the CDR3 is TGCGCCAGCAGTCGACTAGCGAGCGACACCGGGGAGCTGTTTTTT.

The chain joins TRBV28 to TRBJ2-6, with D perhaps matching TRBD1 (6 bases). Germline CDR1 reads MDHEN; CDR2 reads SYDVKM. The V end lost 10 bases, the J end lost 0 bases, and 16 bases lay between the germline ends. There are 16 residues in the CDR3. The DNA for the CDR3 is TGTGCCACCCTGGGCAGGGGTAGCTCTGGGGCCAACGTCCTGACTTTC. It translates to CATLGRGSSGANVLTF.

This chain uses TRBV7-6 with TRBJ2-3; D is undetermined. Germline-derived CDR1 and CDR2 are SGHVS and FNYEAQ. The CDR3 consists of 17 residues. The V and J ends lost 1 base and 2 bases respectively, with 16 bases between them. The CDR3 spells CASSLGGWRTLTDTQYF. The DNA of the CDR3 is TGTGCCAGCAGCTTAGGGGGATGGCGCACCCTCACAGATACGCAGTATTTT.

The chain recombines TRBV28 with TRBJ2-5, with TRBD2 as a possible D gene (5 bases). V lost 8 bases and J 1 base, leaving 20 bases between the germline ends. The CDR3 has 16 residues. CDR1 and CDR2 (germline): MDHEN, SYDVKM. DNA for the CDR3: TGTGCCAGCCAGACACGTTTTCGAGGGATCCAAGAGACCCAGTACTTC. Residues: CASQTRFRGIQETQYF.

The CDR3 DNA reads as TGTGCCAGCAGCCCCGGGGAGACCCAGTACTTC. Its translation: CASSPGETQYF. The chain combines TRBV7-9 with TRBJ2-5, with D unresolved. Between the trimmed V and J ends, which lost 5 bases and 5 bases, there was a span of 6 bases. Germline lookup yields CDR1 SEHNR and CDR2 FQNEAQ (reference sequence). The CDR3 spans 11 residues.

The chain has TRBV28 and TRBJ2-1, with 12 bases that match TRBD2. Trimming at V came to 6 bases and at J to 5 bases, leaving 5 bases not matched to a gene. The CDR3 runs to 15 residues. Germline CDR1 reads MDHEN; CDR2 reads SYDVKM. Written as DNA, the CDR3 is TGTGCCAGCAGGCTAGCGGGGGGGCCCCACAATGAGCAGTTCTTC. This gives the protein CASRLAGGPHNEQFF.

The genes are TRBV7-2 and TRBJ1-1; D is unresolved. V lost 1 base and J lost 4, with 4 bases in between. Germline CDR1 and CDR2: SGHTA and FQGNSA. This CDR3 comprises 12 residues. The CDR3 protein is CASSLVLTEAFF. The CDR3 DNA is TGTGCCAGCAGCTTAGTGCTCACTGAAGCTTTCTTT.

This sequence joins TRBV19 and TRBJ1-1; D possibly corresponds to TRBD1 (5 bases). The germline gives CDR1 LNHDA, CDR2 SQIVND (reference sequence). The CDR3 is 14 amino acids. CDR3 DNA: TGTGCTACCTCTGGGGGTCCACCGAACACTGAAGCTTTCTTT. This sequence encodes CATSGGPPNTEAFF.

This sequence joins TRBV12-5 and TRBJ1-6, with D maybe TRBD1 (5 bases). This CDR3 contains 14 residues. The germline V and J ends were trimmed by 6 bases and 7 bases, with 13 bases remaining between them. CDR1 LGHNT and CDR2 FRNRAP come from the germline V gene. This CDR3 is CASGSGTENSPLHF. In nucleotides, the CDR3 is TGTGCTAGTGGCTCCGGGACGGAGAATTCACCCCTCCACTTT.

The rearrangement joins TRBV4-1 to TRBJ2-7, with TRBD2 matching over 7 bases. V was clipped by 4 bases and J by 3 bases; unmatched bases: 9. Germline lookup yields CDR1 MGHRA and CDR2 YSYEKL. This CDR3 spans 15 amino acids. The CDR3 bases are TGCGCCAGCAGCCTCCCCCAGCGGGGCAACTACGAGCAGTACTTC. This translates into CASSLPQRGNYEQYF.

The rearrangement uses TRBV4-2 and TRBJ1-6; D uncertain. Germline V gene lookup returns CDR1 LGHNA and CDR2 YNFKEQ. V shed 4 bases and J shed 9 bases, with 13 bases lying between them. CDR3 length: 14 amino acids. The CDR3 loop reads CASSLGRRGSPLHF. CDR3 sequence (DNA): TGTGCCAGCAGCCTCGGGAGGCGCGGTTCACCCCTCCACTTT.

The chain links TRBV9 to TRBJ2-7; 8 nucleotides agree with TRBD2. The J segment lost 0 bases and the V segment lost 0 bases, leaving 2 bases of the junction unmatched. There are 15 residues in the CDR3. The germline V gene has CDR1 SGDLS and CDR2 YYNGEE. The CDR3 protein is CASSVGAGVSYEQYF. The CDR3 DNA is TGTGCCAGCAGCGTAGGAGCGGGGGTCTCCTACGAGCAGTACTTC.

The chain joins TRBV5-1 to TRBJ2-6; D is unclear. V was clipped by 4 bases and J by 0 bases, with 11 bases between them. The CDR3 covers 16 residues. The germline gives CDR1 SGHRS, CDR2 YFSETQ. CDR3 residues: CASSEQFSSGANVLTF. The DNA of the CDR3 is TGCGCCAGCAGCGAACAATTCAGCTCTGGGGCCAACGTCCTGACTTTC.

The J gene is TRBJ2-7, the V gene TRBV11-2, with D perhaps matching TRBD1 or TRBD2 (5 bases each). V was shortened by 6 bases and J by 2 bases, with 14 bases between the two germline ends. Germline CDR1 is SGHAT and CDR2 is FQNNGV. The CDR3 is 14 amino acids. In DNA form, the CDR3 reads TGTGCCAGCAGTCGGGACCTGGGACCCTACGAGCAGTACTTC. It yields the protein CASSRDLGPYEQYF.